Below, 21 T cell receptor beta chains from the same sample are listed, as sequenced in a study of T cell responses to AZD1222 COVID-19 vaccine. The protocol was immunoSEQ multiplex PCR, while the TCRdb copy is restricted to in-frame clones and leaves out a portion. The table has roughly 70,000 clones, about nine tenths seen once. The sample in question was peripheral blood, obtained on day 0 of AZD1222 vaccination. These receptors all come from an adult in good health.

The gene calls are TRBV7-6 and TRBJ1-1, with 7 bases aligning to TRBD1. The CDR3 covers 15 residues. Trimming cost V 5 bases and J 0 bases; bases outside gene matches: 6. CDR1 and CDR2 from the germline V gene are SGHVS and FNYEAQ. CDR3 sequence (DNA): TGTGCCAGCAGCCCACCGACAGGGATGAACACTGAAGCTTTCTTT. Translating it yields CASSPPTGMNTEAFF.

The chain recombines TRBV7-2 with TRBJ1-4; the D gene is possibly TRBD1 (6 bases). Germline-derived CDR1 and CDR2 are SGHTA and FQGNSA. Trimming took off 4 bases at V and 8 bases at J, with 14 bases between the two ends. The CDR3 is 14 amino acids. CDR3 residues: CASSSTGPAEKLFF. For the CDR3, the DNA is TGTGCCAGCAGCTCCACAGGGCCGGCCGAAAAACTGTTTTTT.

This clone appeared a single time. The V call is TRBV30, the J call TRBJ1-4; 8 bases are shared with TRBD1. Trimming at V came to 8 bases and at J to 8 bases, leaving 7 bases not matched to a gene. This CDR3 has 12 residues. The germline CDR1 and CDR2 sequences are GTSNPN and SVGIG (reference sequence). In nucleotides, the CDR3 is TGTGCCCATGGACAGGGACTGGAAAAACTGTTTTTT. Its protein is CAHGQGLEKLFF. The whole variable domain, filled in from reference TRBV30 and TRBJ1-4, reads SQTIHQWPATLVQPVGSPLSLECTVEGTSNPNLYWYRQAAGRGLQLLFYSVGIGQISSEVPQNLSASRPQDRQFILSSKKLLLSDSGFYLCAHGQGLEKLFFGSGTQLSVL.

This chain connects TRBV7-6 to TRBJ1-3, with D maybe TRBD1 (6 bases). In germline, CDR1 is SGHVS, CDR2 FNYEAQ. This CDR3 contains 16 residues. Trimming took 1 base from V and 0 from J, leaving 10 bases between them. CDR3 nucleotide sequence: TGTGCCAGCAGCTTAGTGGGACACCACTCTGGAAACACCATATATTTT. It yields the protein CASSLVGHHSGNTIYF.

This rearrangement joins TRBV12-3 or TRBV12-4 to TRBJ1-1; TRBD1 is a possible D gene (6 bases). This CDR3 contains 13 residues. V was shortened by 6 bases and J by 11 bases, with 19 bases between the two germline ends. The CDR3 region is CASRPNWDIKAFF. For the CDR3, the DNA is TGTGCCAGCAGACCTAACTGGGACATTAAGGCTTTCTTT.

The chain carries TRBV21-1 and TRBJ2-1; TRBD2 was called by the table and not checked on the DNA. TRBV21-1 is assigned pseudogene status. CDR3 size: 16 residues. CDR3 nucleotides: TGTGCCAGCAGCAAATCGGGGGGTCAACAATACAATGAGCAGTTCTTC. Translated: CASSKSGGQQYNEQFF.

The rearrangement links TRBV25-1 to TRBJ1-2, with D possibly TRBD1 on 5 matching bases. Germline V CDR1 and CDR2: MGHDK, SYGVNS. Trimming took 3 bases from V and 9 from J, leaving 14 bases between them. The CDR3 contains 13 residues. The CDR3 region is CASSESGRVSYTF. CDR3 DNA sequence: TGTGCCAGCAGTGAGTCGGGCAGGGTAAGCTACACCTTC.

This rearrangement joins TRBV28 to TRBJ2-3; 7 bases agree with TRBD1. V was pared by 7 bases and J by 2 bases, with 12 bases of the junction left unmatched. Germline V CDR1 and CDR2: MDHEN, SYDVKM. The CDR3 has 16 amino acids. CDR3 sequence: CASNLGETGLTDTQYF. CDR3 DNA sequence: TGTGCCAGCAATTTGGGTGAGACAGGGCTCACAGATACGCAGTATTTT.

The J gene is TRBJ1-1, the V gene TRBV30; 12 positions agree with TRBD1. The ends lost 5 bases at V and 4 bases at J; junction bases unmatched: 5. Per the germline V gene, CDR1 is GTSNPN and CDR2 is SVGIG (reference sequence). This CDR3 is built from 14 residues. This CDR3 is CAWGTGGAGTEAFF. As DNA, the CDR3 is TGTGCCTGGGGGACAGGGGGCGCGGGCACTGAAGCTTTCTTT.

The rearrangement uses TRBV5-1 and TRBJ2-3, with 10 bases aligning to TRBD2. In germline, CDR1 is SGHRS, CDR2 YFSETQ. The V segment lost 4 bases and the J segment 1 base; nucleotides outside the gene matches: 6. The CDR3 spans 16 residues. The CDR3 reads CASSRSGGRGTDTQYF. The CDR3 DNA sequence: TGCGCCAGCAGCCGTAGCGGGGGGCGGGGCACAGATACGCAGTATTTT.

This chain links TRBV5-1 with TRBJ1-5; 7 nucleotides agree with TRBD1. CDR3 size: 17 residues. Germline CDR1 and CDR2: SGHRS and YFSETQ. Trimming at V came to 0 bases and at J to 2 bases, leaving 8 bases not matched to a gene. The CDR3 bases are TGCGCCAGCAGCTTGGGTGCCACAGGGGCGGGCAATCAGCCCCAGCATTTT. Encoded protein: CASSLGATGAGNQPQHF.

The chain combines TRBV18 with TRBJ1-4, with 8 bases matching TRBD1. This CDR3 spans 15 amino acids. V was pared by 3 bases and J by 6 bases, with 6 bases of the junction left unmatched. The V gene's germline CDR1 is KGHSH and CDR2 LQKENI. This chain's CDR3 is CASSPDRVVYEKLFF. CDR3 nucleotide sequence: TGTGCCAGCTCACCGGACAGGGTTGTTTATGAAAAACTGTTTTTT.

The CDR3 DNA reads TGCGCCAGCAGCTTCGGGACAGGGAATTCACCCCTCCACTTT. Its translation is CASSFGTGNSPLHF. The chain carries TRBV5-1 and TRBJ1-6, with 9 bases identical to TRBD1. V trimming: 2 bases; J trimming: 7 bases; junction bases outside the gene matches: 1. CDR1 SGHRS and CDR2 YFSETQ come from the germline V gene. The CDR3 has 14 amino acids.

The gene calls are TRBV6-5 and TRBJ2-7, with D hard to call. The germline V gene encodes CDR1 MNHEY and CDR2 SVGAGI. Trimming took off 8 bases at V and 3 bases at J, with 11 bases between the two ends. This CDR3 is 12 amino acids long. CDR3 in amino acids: CASAESSYEQYF. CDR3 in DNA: TGTGCCAGCGCGGAATCTAGCTACGAGCAGTACTTC.

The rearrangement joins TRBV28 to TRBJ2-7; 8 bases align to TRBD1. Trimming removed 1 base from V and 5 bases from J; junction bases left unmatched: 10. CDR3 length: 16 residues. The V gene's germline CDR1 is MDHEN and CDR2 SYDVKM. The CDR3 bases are TGTGCCAGCAGTTTATATCGGCAGGGGGCGCGCAACGAGCAGTACTTC. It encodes CASSLYRQGARNEQYF. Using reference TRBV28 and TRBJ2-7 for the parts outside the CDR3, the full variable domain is DVKVTQSSRYLVKRTGEKVFLECVQDMDHENMFWYRQDPGLGLRLIYFSYDVKMKEKGDIPEGYSVSREKKERFSLILESASTNQTSMYLCASSLYRQGARNEQYFGPGTRLTVT.

The CDR3 spells CASSFGRGPRYF. CDR3 DNA sequence: TGTGCCAGCAGTTTCGGGCGGGGGCCGAGGTATTTT. This rearrangement joins TRBV12-3 or TRBV12-4 to TRBJ2-3; perhaps TRBD2 as D (7 bases). The CDR3 is made up of 12 amino acids. V was pared by 3 bases and J by 14 bases, with 15 bases between.

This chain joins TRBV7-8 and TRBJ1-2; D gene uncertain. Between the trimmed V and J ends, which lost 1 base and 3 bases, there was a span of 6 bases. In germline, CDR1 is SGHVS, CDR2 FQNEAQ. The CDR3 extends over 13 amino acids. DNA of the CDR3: TGTGCCAGCAGCTTAGGTGGTGACTATGGCTACACCTTC. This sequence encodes CASSLGGDYGYTF.

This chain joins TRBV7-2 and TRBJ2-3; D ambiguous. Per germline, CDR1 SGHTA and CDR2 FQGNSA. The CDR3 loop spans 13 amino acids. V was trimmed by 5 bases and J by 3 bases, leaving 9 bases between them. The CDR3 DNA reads TGTGCCAGCAGCCAACCCCCTACAGATACGCAGTATTTT. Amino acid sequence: CASSQPPTDTQYF.

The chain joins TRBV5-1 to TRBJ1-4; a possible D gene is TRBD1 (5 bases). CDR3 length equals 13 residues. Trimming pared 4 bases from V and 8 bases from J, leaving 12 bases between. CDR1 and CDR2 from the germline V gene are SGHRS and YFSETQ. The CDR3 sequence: CASSNAGREKLFF. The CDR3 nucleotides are TGCGCCAGCAGCAATGCAGGGCGGGAAAAACTGTTTTTT.

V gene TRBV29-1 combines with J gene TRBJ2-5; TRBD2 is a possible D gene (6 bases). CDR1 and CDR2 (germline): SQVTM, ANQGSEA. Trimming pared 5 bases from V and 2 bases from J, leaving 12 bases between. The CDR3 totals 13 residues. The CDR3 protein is CSVRPAGQETQYF. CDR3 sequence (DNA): TGCAGCGTTCGACCTGCGGGGCAAGAGACCCAGTACTTC.

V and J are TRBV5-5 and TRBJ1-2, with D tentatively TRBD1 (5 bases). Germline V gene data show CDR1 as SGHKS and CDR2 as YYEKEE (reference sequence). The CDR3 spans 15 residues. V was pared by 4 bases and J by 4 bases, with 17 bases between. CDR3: CASSGKQEVGYGYTF. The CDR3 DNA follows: TGTGCCAGCAGCGGGAAACAGGAGGTCGGCTATGGCTACACCTTC.